This T cell receptor beta chain comes out of a study of Ad26.COV2.S vaccination and SARS-CoV-2 variants (dated by TCRdb to about 2021). Background for the entire study: Donors in the vaccine arm were drawn from COV1001, a phase I-IIa trial of Ad26.COV2.S in healthy adults that was multicentre, randomized, double-blind and placebo-controlled. Ad26.COV2.S was administered intramuscularly at 5 x 10^10 or 1 x 10^11 viral particles, either as a single shot or as two shots given 56 days apart. Sequencing of the TCRbeta repertoire served to evaluate the specificity and breadth of SARS-CoV-2-reactive T cell receptors following Ad26.COV2.S vaccination. A total of around 32 samples were included in the TCR-sequenced set, comprising 19 Ad26.COV2.S vaccine recipients, 5 placebo recipients and 8 SARS-CoV-2 convalescent individuals. Trial participants were randomized into five groups of five, in which low-dose or high-dose Ad26.COV2.S was given once or twice, or placebo was given on both occasions. Blinding of investigators to trial group allocation was maintained during experiments and outcome assessment.

Per the publication, the treatment or condition label means: 15 to 20 received Ad26.COV2.S at low or high dose, single or two shots; 5 received placebo; per-sample allocation not given. Repertoires of vaccine and placebo recipients were sequenced from samples taken on day 63 after the first injection. Cohort 1b enrolled 20 to 30 adults aged 18-55 years at a single site in Boston, USA, between 29 July and 7 August 2020. Ad26.COV2.S was a replication-incompetent adenovirus type 26 vector expressing a prefusion-stabilized SARS-CoV-2 spike protein from the original Wuhan strain. Concerning this clone itself: Its antigen remains unidentified. No much larger clone exists at a distance of one base, and base qualities are not known.

The immunoSEQ Assay was used to sequence TCRbeta CDR3 regions. After extraction, genomic DNA underwent amplification by bias-controlled multiplex PCR, followed by high-throughput sequencing. Per the source publication's procedure: Collapsing and filtering of sequences were performed to quantify the absolute abundance of each unique TCRbeta CDR3 region. T cell fraction was estimated by normalizing TCRbeta template counts to usable DNA, which was measured by amplifying reference genes present in all nucleated cells. Repertoire TCRs were annotated as SARS-CoV-2-specific by exact matching of V gene, CDR3 amino acid sequence and J gene to a known reactive TCR set. The reference SARS-CoV-2 TCR set was derived from MIRA and filtered for enrichment in COVID-19-positive ImmuneCODE repertoires, a step that removed public or cross-reactive TCRs. Using the MIRA antigens, annotated TCRs were further analysed by specific ORF or by position within an ORF. Breadth was defined as the number of annotated unique rearrangements divided by the total number of unique productive rearrangements, and depth was defined as the summed frequency of the annotated unique rearrangements. Group comparisons of TCR breadth used two-sided Wilcoxon rank-sum tests. TCRdb retrieved this table from immuneACCESS and kept in-frame rearrangements only. Not all clones are present; in checked studies, unresolved V genes account for under half, and no reason is known for the remainder. Clonal size and the V and J genes are those of that table, whereas D and trimming came from the DNA. The sample includes about 350,000 clones, with about 89% observed a single time. Approximately 5% of the sample is in the top ten clones.

From a lookup of the germline V gene (reference sequence), CDR1 and CDR2 are SEHNR and FQNEAQ. Trimming at the junction amounts to 2 bases on V and 0 bases on J, and the germline ends lie 7 bases apart. The CDR3 has 15 amino acids, counting the end cysteine and phenylalanine. The read is trimmed to its CDR3 DNA, 45 bases read in frame from base 1. Overall study results and their limits: After vaccination, substantial breadth of spike-specific CD8+ and CD4+ T cell responses was reported. Vaccine and placebo recipients had comparable non-spike TCR breadth, which fits with the vaccine containing only spike. It was noted by the authors that total T cell responses may have been underestimated by the TCR breadth and depth analyses. Ad26.COV2.S recipients had higher spike-specific TCR breadth than placebo recipients (P = 0.0014). The study lacked the statistical power to compare responses across vaccine doses or regimens.

The starting material was peripheral blood, obtained in a trial of Ad26.COV2.S vaccine versus placebo. The sequence derives from a person aged 18 to 65 who received the Ad26.COV2.S COVID-19 vaccine or a placebo. The chain couples TRBV7-9 to TRBJ1-4, with the D gene call left open. The CDR3 in this case is CASSLPVATNEKLFF. The nucleotide sequence reads TGTGCCAGCAGCTTACCCGTTGCAACTAATGAAAAACTGTTTTTT.